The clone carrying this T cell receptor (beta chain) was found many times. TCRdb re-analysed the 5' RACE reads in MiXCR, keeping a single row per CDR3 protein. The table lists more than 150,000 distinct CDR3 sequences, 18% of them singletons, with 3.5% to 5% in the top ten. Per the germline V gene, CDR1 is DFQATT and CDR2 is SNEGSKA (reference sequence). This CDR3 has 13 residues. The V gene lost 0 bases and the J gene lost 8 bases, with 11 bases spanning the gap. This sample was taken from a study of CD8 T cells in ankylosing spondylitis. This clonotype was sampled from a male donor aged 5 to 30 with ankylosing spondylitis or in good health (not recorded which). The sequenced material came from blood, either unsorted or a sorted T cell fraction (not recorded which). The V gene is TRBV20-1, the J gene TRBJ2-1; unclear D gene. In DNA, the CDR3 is TGCAGTGCTAGAGATACGATCGGAGATGAGCAGTTCTTC. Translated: CSARDTIGDEQFF.